This TCR beta chain was identified during a study of CD8+CD57+ T cells in acquired aplastic anemia. The template for TCR beta VDJ and CDR3 sequence profiling was genomic DNA. TCRdb re-called the reads through MiXCR, storing one row per CDR3 protein. Of about 290,000 distinct CDR3 sequences listed, approximately 57% were seen once; the top ten hold 1.3%. This clonotype was detected once. The junction had 10 bases not matched to a gene; V was cut back by 0 bases and J by 13 bases. The CDR3 spans 13 residues. Per the germline V gene, CDR1 is SGDLS and CDR2 is YYNGEE. CD8+CD57+ cell expansion had been shown by flow cytometry in patients chosen for sequencing.

Sequencing was done on a sample of sorted CD4+, CD8+, or CD8+CD57+ T cells (not recorded which) from PBMCs. The chain links TRBV9 to TRBJ2-7, with 7 bases lining up with TRBD2. The sequence was collected from a human donor with aplastic anemia. The CDR3 DNA reads TGTGCCAGCAGCGTAGCCTCTGGGCAGGGACTATACTTC. It specifies CASSVASGQGLYF.